These 20 T cell receptor beta chains originate from one sample sequenced in a study of OX40 agonist ivuxolimab in advanced cancers. The method was immunoSEQ multiplex PCR; TCRdb's version includes in-frame clones alone and lacks a portion of them. The sample includes around 92,000 clones, around 92% seen only once; the top ten take over 0.2%. This sample comprised CD4+ or CD8+ T cells sorted from blood, obtained in a trial of the OX40 agonist ivuxolimab. Every receptor here comes from an adult with an advanced solid tumor such as melanoma, head and neck, liver or kidney cancer.

The chain recombines TRBV5-5 with TRBJ1-2, with D possibly being TRBD1 (6 bases). The CDR3 contains 16 residues. V dropped 2 bases and J dropped 3 bases, with 17 bases sitting between them. CDR1 is SGHKS and CDR2 is YYEKEE in the germline V gene (reference sequence). For the CDR3, the DNA is TGTGCCAGCAGCTTCGCAGGGCGGGGGCTTCACTATGGCTACACCTTC. Residues: CASSFAGRGLHYGYTF.

The chain carries TRBV4-3 and TRBJ2-5; D ambiguous. The CDR3 totals 13 residues. Germline lookup yields CDR1 LGHNA and CDR2 YSLEER. V dropped 1 base and J dropped 2 bases, with 5 bases sitting between them. The CDR3 region is CASSQGYQETQYF. CDR3 bases: TGCGCCAGCAGCCAAGGATATCAAGAGACCCAGTACTTC.

This clone was observed a few times. The chain combines TRBV7-2 with TRBJ1-2; a weak D match, TRBD1 (5 bases). Trimming removed 5 bases at V and 2 bases at J, with 9 bases between. CDR3 length: 13 residues. Germline V lookup: CDR1 SGHTA, CDR2 FQGNSA. The DNA of the CDR3 is TGTGCCAGCAGCATCCGGGACAACTATGGCTACACCTTC. Translating gives CASSIRDNYGYTF.

The genes are TRBV6-6 and TRBJ2-7; no definite D call. Per germline, CDR1 MNHNY and CDR2 SVGAGI (reference sequence). This CDR3 has 14 amino acids. The ends were cut back, 2 bases at V and 3 bases at J, with 11 bases in the middle. CDR3 sequence reads: CASSYPDTIYEQYF. The CDR3 region has the DNA TGTGCCAGCAGTTACCCGGATACCATCTACGAGCAGTACTTC.

V and J are TRBV30 and TRBJ1-2; 10 bases match TRBD1. J gave up 9 bases and V 0 bases, and 4 bases lay outside the gene matches. Germline loops: CDR1 GTSNPN, CDR2 SVGIG (reference sequence). CDR3 length: 13 residues. The CDR3: CAWSVLGQGRYTF. The CDR3 nucleotides are TGTGCCTGGAGTGTACTGGGACAGGGGCGCTACACCTTC.

This sequence joins TRBV28 and TRBJ1-5; D not certain. This CDR3 spans 15 amino acids. V lost 3 bases to trimming and J lost 7 bases, with 16 bases between them. Germline loops: CDR1 MDHEN, CDR2 SYDVKM. The CDR3 DNA sequence: TGTGCCAGCAGTTTTCGGTCGCAAGGTGAACAGCCCCAGCATTTT. Translating it yields CASSFRSQGEQPQHF.

This clone was picked up one time. V usage is TRBV28 and J usage is TRBJ2-5; 11 nucleotides align to TRBD2. J lost 5 bases, V lost 3 bases, and 11 bases had no gene match. In germline, CDR1 is MDHEN, CDR2 SYDVKM. The CDR3 totals 17 residues. CDR3 DNA: TGTGCCAGCAGTTTTGGAATAGCGGGGGGGTCTAGGGAGACCCAGTACTTC. As protein: CASSFGIAGGSRETQYF.

This clone showed up just once. The chain is built from TRBV20-1 and TRBJ2-4; D is unclear. Trimming cost V 5 bases and J 8 bases, with 10 bases left between them. CDR3 length equals 11 residues. Germline assignment: CDR1 DFQATT and CDR2 SNEGSKA (reference sequence). The DNA for the CDR3 is TGCAGTGCTTCCTTCCTGGACATTCAGTACTTC. The encoded protein is CSASFLDIQYF.

The chain uses TRBV11-3 and TRBJ1-1, with D uncertain. V was clipped by 1 base and J by 1 base, with 4 bases between them. The CDR3 is made up of 13 amino acids. CDR1 SGHNT and CDR2 YENEEA come from the germline V gene. CDR3 DNA: TGTGCCAGCAGCTTAGCCTGGAACACTGAAGCTTTCTTT. Encoded protein: CASSLAWNTEAFF.

The chain joins TRBV19 to TRBJ1-5, with TRBD1 matching over 9 bases. The junction had 9 bases not matched to a gene; V was cut back by 7 bases and J by 5 bases. The CDR3 runs 15 residues. Germline lookup yields CDR1 LNHDA and CDR2 SQIVND (reference sequence). The CDR3 sequence: CASNLQGAADQPQHF. CDR3 DNA sequence: TGTGCCAGTAACTTACAGGGGGCAGCGGATCAGCCCCAGCATTTT.

This chain uses TRBV28 with TRBJ2-1; D possibly uses TRBD1 or TRBD2 (5 bases each). V lost 3 bases to trimming and J lost 1 base, with 19 bases between them. Germline V gene lookup returns CDR1 MDHEN and CDR2 SYDVKM. CDR3 length equals 18 residues. In nucleotides, the CDR3 is TGTGCCAGCAGTTTTCGAGGGGTTGGCCTTCGTTCCTACAATGAGCAGTTCTTC. Residues: CASSFRGVGLRSYNEQFF.

The chain uses TRBV5-1 and TRBJ2-3; no definite D call. Trimming removed 4 bases at V and 2 bases at J, with 11 bases between. Per the germline V gene, CDR1 is SGHRS and CDR2 is YFSETQ. CDR3 size: 14 residues. CDR3 amino acids: CASSPSPPTDTQYF. CDR3 coding DNA: TGCGCCAGCAGCCCCTCCCCCCCCACAGATACGCAGTATTTT.

The chain employs TRBV9 and TRBJ2-1; D may be TRBD1 or TRBD2 (5 bases each). The CDR3 is 16 residues long. Trimming left V 0 bases short and J 4 bases short, with 14 bases between. Germline V gene sequence: CDR1 SGDLS, CDR2 YYNGEE. CDR3 in DNA: TGTGCCAGCAGCGTAGCGGGGACCCCGGATTACAATGAGCAGTTCTTC. This codes for CASSVAGTPDYNEQFF.

J is TRBJ2-2 and V is TRBV7-6; possible D gene TRBD2, 6 bases. The length of the CDR3 is 15 residues. Germline V gene sequence: CDR1 SGHVS, CDR2 FNYEAQ. V was clipped by 8 bases and J by 0 bases, with 13 bases between them. CDR3 nucleotide sequence: TGTGCCAGCCGCCTTAGCGGATCGAACACCGGGGAGCTGTTTTTT. Translating gives CASRLSGSNTGELFF.

The V call is TRBV5-1, the J call TRBJ2-3; 9 bases match TRBD2. Germline V gene data show CDR1 as SGHRS and CDR2 as YFSETQ. This CDR3 is built from 14 residues. J gave up 9 bases and V 6 bases, and 11 bases lay outside the gene matches. CDR3 bases: TGCGCCAGCACCTGGACTAGCGCCCTGTCAACGCAGTATTTT. Amino acid sequence: CASTWTSALSTQYF.

A single count supports this clone. The chain joins TRBV7-6 to TRBJ1-4; D unclear. V dropped 5 bases and J dropped 7 bases, with 11 bases sitting between them. The CDR3 runs 13 residues. The germline V gene has CDR1 SGHVS and CDR2 FNYEAQ. CDR3 sequence reads: CASSLNGGEKLFF. The CDR3 DNA sequence: TGTGCCAGCAGCCTGAATGGTGGTGAAAAACTGTTTTTT.

This clone was seen a single time. The chain joins TRBV6-5 to TRBJ1-2; possibly TRBD1 for D (5 bases). Germline V gene data show CDR1 as MNHEY and CDR2 as SVGAGI. V lost 4 bases and J lost 8, with 14 bases in between. CDR3 length: 13 amino acids. Here the CDR3 DNA reads TGTGCCAGCAGTTCCGGGGCCCCTCGCGGCTACACCTTC. It codes for CASSSGAPRGYTF.

The rearrangement links TRBV6-5 to TRBJ2-1, with 10 bases lining up with TRBD1. Germline assignment: CDR1 MNHEY and CDR2 SVGAGI. V was pared by 8 bases and J by 6 bases, with 7 bases of the junction left unmatched. The CDR3 runs 14 residues. CDR3 loop: CASCRGQGGNEQFF. Written as DNA, the CDR3 is TGTGCCAGCTGCCGAGGACAGGGGGGCAATGAGCAGTTCTTC.

The chain recombines TRBV30 with TRBJ1-3; D remains unclear. The CDR3 is 11 amino acids. Trimming stripped 2 bases from V and 6 bases from J, with 5 bases between. Germline V gene data show CDR1 as GTSNPN and CDR2 as SVGIG (reference sequence). CDR3 DNA sequence: TGTGCCTGGAGTTTGATAAACACCATATATTTT. It encodes CAWSLINTIYF.

This clone is a singleton in its sample. The V gene is TRBV28, the J gene TRBJ1-2, with TRBD1 as a possible D gene (6 bases). Trimming removed 3 bases from V and 4 bases from J, with 12 bases in between. The CDR3 runs 14 residues. Germline V CDR1 and CDR2: MDHEN, SYDVKM. CDR3 sequence: CASSLAGGPYGYTF. The CDR3 DNA sequence: TGTGCCAGCAGTTTGGCGGGGGGGCCCTATGGCTACACCTTC.